This TCR beta chain was sequenced for a study of T-cell memory formation after mild COVID-19. On the study more broadly: The two donors had largely donor-specific TCR clusters. Study observations and caveats: Contracting CD4+ clones sat mainly in CM and EM; CD8+ in EMRA. Clones shrinking from day 15 to 85 showed even CD4/CD8 mixes; later expanders tilted CD4+. Clones from the second wave (peaking day 37) had unconfirmed SARS-CoV-2 specificity.

Germline-derived CDR1 and CDR2 are MNHEY and SVGAGI. The CDR3 runs 14 residues. V lost 5 bases, J lost 3 bases, and 10 bases lay in between. Comments on this clonotype: Its antigen is undetermined.

One entry per CDR3 protein, called by TCRdb with MiXCR from the 5' RACE reads. The profile covers tens of thousands of distinct CDR3 sequences, with roughly 13% appearing a single time and 25% to 35% taken by the ten largest. The sequenced sample was PBMCs or a T cell subset sorted from them (not recorded which). This clonotype originated in an adult woman who had mild COVID-19 (a few samples of this study predate the infection). Cell type and time point are not known. V and J are TRBV6-5 and TRBJ2-2, with TRBD1 as a possible D gene (6 bases). For the CDR3, the DNA is TGTGCCAGCAGTACACAGGGCTACACCGGGGAGCTGTTTTTT. Its translation is CASSTQGYTGELFF.